The rows below give T cell receptor beta chains drawn from one sample of a study of CD8 T cells in ankylosing spondylitis. TCRdb ran MiXCR on the 5' RACE reads and lists one entry per CDR3 protein. The sample lists 200,000 to 250,000 distinct CDR3 sequences, about 7.3% occurring once. The sequenced sample consisted of blood, either unsorted or a sorted T cell fraction (not recorded which). Every receptor here comes from a male donor with ankylosing spondylitis. CDR3s include the opening cysteine and the closing phenylalanine or tryptophan. The D gene is left open where the match is weak. Clone size is stated in some rows and not others, as once, few, many or a class when expanded.

V gene,J gene,D gene,clone size,CDR3 DNA,CDR3 protein
TRBV28,TRBJ1-2,-,many,TGTGCCAGCAGTAAGAGGTTAAGCCTCCGGGGCTACACCTTC,CASSKRLSLRGYTF
TRBV4-3,TRBJ1-2,TRBD1,many,TGCGCCAGCAGCCAAGTATCCCCGGGACAGTCTAACTATGGCTACACCTTC,CASSQVSPGQSNYGYTF
TRBV7-8,TRBJ1-5,-,many,TGTGCCAGCAGCCCATATAGGGACTCCCTACGGGCAAATCAGCCCCAGCATTTT,CASSPYRDSLRANQPQHF
TRBV18,TRBJ2-4,-,-,TGTGCCAGCTCACCACCGGAAGGGGTGCACAAAAACATTCAGTACTTC,CASSPPEGVHKNIQYF
TRBV6-1,TRBJ2-7,-,many,TGTGCCAGCAGTGAAGTCGCGTACTCTAGCTCCTACGAGCAGTACTTC,CASSEVAYSSSYEQYF
TRBV4-3,TRBJ1-2,TRBD1,few,TGCGCCAGCAGCACGGCGACAGGGGGCTTCTATGGCTACACCTTC,CASSTATGGFYGYTF
TRBV27,TRBJ2-1,-,many,TGTGCCAGCACATCCGAGTATCATGAGCAGTTCTTC,CASTSEYHEQFF
TRBV29-1,TRBJ2-7,TRBD2,many,TGCAGCGTTGAGGAGGTACTAGCGGGAGCCGCCGAGCAGTACTTC,CSVEEVLAGAAEQYF
TRBV12-3/TRBV12-4,TRBJ1-4,-,many,TGTGCCAGCAGCCACGCCGGGACACCTGAGGAAAAACTGTTTTTT,CASSHAGTPEEKLFF
TRBV20-1,TRBJ1-6,-,many,TGCAGTGCTAGTTCCTACTTTAATTCACCCCTCCACTTT,CSASSYFNSPLHF
TRBV4-3,TRBJ1-5,-,-,TGCGCCAGCAGCCAAGATTCTGGATTGGGTAATCAGCCCCAGCATTTT,CASSQDSGLGNQPQHF
TRBV3-1,TRBJ2-7,-,many,TGTGCCAGCAGCCAAGACCCCGGGCCGCTTAACGAGCAGTACTTC,CASSQDPGPLNEQYF
TRBV27,TRBJ2-5,TRBD1,many,TGTGCCAGCAGTCCGACCGGGACAGGGGGCCCCCAGTACTTC,CASSPTGTGGPQYF
TRBV6-2/TRBV6-3,TRBJ2-5,-,few,TGTGCCAGCAGTTACATTAGCGACCAAGAGACCCAGTACTTC,CASSYISDQETQYF
TRBV15,TRBJ2-3,TRBD1,many,TGTGCCACCAGCAGCCCTCCACAGGGGTGGACAGATACGCAGTATTTT,CATSSPPQGWTDTQYF
TRBV27,TRBJ2-2,TRBD1,many,TGTGCCAGCAGTTTCCACAGGGGGCCGGGGGAGCTGTTTTTT,CASSFHRGPGELFF
TRBV2,TRBJ2-1,-,few,TGTGCCAGCATTCCCCCCGGGACAAATGTCGACAATGAGCAGTTCTTC,CASIPPGTNVDNEQFF
TRBV10-3,TRBJ2-3,-,many,TGTGCCATCGAGGGGGAGTACGCAGATACGCAGTATTTT,CAIEGEYADTQYF
TRBV6-2/TRBV6-3,TRBJ1-6,-,many,TGTGCCAGCAGTCTCCCAAGGCGGGTGAATTCACCCCTCCACTTT,CASSLPRRVNSPLHF
TRBV27,TRBJ2-7,-,many,TGTGCCAGCAGTTCGAATCCCTACGAGCAGTACTTC,CASSSNPYEQYF
TRBV4-2,TRBJ1-2,-,-,TGTGCCATCAGCCCCGGACACCTCTGTGGCTACACCTTC,CAISPGHLCGYTF
TRBV4-3,TRBJ2-7,-,few,TGCGCCAGCAGCCGCCGGGGATTGGGAGGCGAGCAGTACTTC,CASSRRGLGGEQYF
TRBV20-1,TRBJ2-3,TRBD1,many,TGCAGTGCTCCTTGGCAGGGGGCAGATACGCAGTATTTT,CSAPWQGADTQYF
TRBV2,TRBJ1-6,-,many,TGTGCCAGCACTCTACGGATTAATTCACCCCTCCACTTT,CASTLRINSPLHF
TRBV6-1,TRBJ1-1,TRBD1,many,TGTGCCAGCAGACTCCCACAGGGGGCAGACACTGAAGCTTTCTTT,CASRLPQGADTEAFF
TRBV13,TRBJ1-4,-,-,TGTGCCAGCAGCTCCCAGGGGCTAAAACTGTTTTTT,CASSSQGLKLFF
TRBV28,TRBJ2-2,-,many,TGTGCCAGCACCCCGACCCCAGGGAAGAACACCGGGGAGCTGTTTTTT,CASTPTPGKNTGELFF
TRBV12-3/TRBV12-4,TRBJ2-7,-,many,TGTGCCAGCAGTTGGGGGGCGACAGGGCACTACGAGCAGTACTTC,CASSWGATGHYEQYF
TRBV2,TRBJ1-5,TRBD1,many,TGTGCCAGCAGAGGACAGGGAAAGCGTTTGTGGAGCAATCAGCCCCAGCATTTT,CASRGQGKRLWSNQPQHF
TRBV18,TRBJ2-1,-,-,TGTGCCAGCTCACCGATCGGCGGGACGCACGACAATGAGCAGTTCTTC,CASSPIGGTHDNEQFF
TRBV25-1,TRBJ1-2,-,many,TGTGCCAGCAGTGAGGGAGCTGGCTACACCTTC,CASSEGAGYTF
TRBV12-3/TRBV12-4,TRBJ2-1,-,few,TGTGCCAGCCGGGGTAGCTCCTACAATGAGCAGTTCTTC,CASRGSSYNEQFF
TRBV21-1,TRBJ2-2,-,many,TGTGCCAGCAGCAAAGACGGGAGTGACACCGGGGAGCTGTTTTTT,CASSKDGSDTGELFF
TRBV7-6,TRBJ1-1,TRBD1,many,TGTGCCAGCAGCTTATTAACCAGGGGGGCTGAAGCTTTCTTT,CASSLLTRGAEAFF
TRBV29-1,TRBJ2-7,TRBD1,few,TGCAGCGTCTCGGGACAGGGGGGGACCTACGAGCAGTACTTC,CSVSGQGGTYEQYF
TRBV5-4,TRBJ2-1,-,many,TGTGCCAGCAGCCGGAGCTCCTACAATGAGCAGTTCTTC,CASSRSSYNEQFF
TRBV12-3/TRBV12-4,TRBJ2-5,-,many,TGTGCCAGCAGTTGGGCAGGGAACCAAGAGACCCAGTACTTC,CASSWAGNQETQYF
TRBV24-1,TRBJ1-5,-,-,TGTGCCACCAGTGAAACTAGGAGTCAGCCCCAGCATTTT,CATSETRSQPQHF
TRBV12-3/TRBV12-4,TRBJ2-1,-,many,TGTGCCAGCAGTTTACACACCTACAATGAGCAGTTCTTC,CASSLHTYNEQFF
TRBV29-1,TRBJ2-7,TRBD2,many,TGCAGCGGCGCAGAGACTAGCGGGAGGAACAACGAGCAGTACTTC,CSGAETSGRNNEQYF
TRBV20-1,TRBJ1-1,-,-,TGCAGTGCTAGGTGGACTGAAGCTTTCTTT,CSARWTEAFF
TRBV19,TRBJ1-5,-,few,TGTGCCAGTAGTGCCGGGGGCAGGCAGCCCCAGCATTTT,CASSAGGRQPQHF
TRBV20-1,TRBJ2-7,-,few,TGCAGTGCTGTCCTCATCCGGGGCGAGCAGTACTTC,CSAVLIRGEQYF
TRBV5-1,TRBJ2-1,-,-,TGCGCCAGCAGCTTAAGACCCCCGGGAACAAATGAGCAGTTCTTC,CASSLRPPGTNEQFF
TRBV12-3/TRBV12-4,TRBJ1-5,-,-,TGTGCCAGCAGTGCCAGGGTAGGTCAGCCCCAGCATTTT,CASSARVGQPQHF
TRBV12-5,TRBJ1-5,-,few,TGTGTTAGTGGGGACAATGGGGGTCAGCCCCAGCATTTT,CVSGDNGGQPQHF
TRBV7-2,TRBJ1-4,TRBD1,many,TGTGCCAGCAGCTCGGGACAGCATAATGAAAAACTGTTTTTT,CASSSGQHNEKLFF
TRBV12-3/TRBV12-4,TRBJ1-2,-,-,TGTGCCAGCAGTTTAAGTCTAGCGTATGGCTACACCTTC,CASSLSLAYGYTF
TRBV7-9,TRBJ2-1,-,once,TGTGCCAGCAGCTTAGGAAGGTATGAGCAGTTCTTC,CASSLGRYEQFF
TRBV4-2,TRBJ1-2,TRBD1,many,TGTGCCAGCAGCCCGGGGACAGCTTCCTATGGCTACACCTTC,CASSPGTASYGYTF
TRBV28,TRBJ2-7,TRBD1,few,TGTGCCAGCAGTTTCCCAGGGGGCCAGTACGAGCAGTACTTC,CASSFPGGQYEQYF
TRBV27,TRBJ1-1,TRBD1,-,TGTGCCAGCAGCATTCTTACAGGGGGCACTGAAGCTTTCTTT,CASSILTGGTEAFF